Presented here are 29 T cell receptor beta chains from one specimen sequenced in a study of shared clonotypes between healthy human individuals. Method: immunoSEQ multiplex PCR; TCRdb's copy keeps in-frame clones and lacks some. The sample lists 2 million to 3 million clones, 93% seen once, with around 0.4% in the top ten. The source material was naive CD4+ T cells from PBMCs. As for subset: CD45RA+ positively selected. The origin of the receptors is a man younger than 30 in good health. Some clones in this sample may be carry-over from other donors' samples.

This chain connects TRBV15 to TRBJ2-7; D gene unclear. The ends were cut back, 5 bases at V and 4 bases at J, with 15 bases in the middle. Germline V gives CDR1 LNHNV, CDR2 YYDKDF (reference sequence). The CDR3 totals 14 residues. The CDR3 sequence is CATSPIPLGYEQYF. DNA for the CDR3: TGTGCCACCAGCCCTATCCCGCTAGGTTACGAGCAGTACTTC.

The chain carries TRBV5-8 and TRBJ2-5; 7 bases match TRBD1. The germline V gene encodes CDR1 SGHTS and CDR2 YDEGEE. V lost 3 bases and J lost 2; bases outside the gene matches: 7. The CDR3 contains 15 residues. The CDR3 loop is CASSSFGQVQETQYF. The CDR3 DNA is TGTGCCAGCAGCTCCTTTGGACAGGTACAAGAGACCCAGTACTTC.

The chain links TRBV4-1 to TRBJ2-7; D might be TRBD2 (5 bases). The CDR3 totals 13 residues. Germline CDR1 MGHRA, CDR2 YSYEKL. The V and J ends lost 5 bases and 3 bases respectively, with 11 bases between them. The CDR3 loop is CASSRDGNYEQYF. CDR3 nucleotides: TGCGCCAGCAGCAGAGACGGGAACTACGAGCAGTACTTC.

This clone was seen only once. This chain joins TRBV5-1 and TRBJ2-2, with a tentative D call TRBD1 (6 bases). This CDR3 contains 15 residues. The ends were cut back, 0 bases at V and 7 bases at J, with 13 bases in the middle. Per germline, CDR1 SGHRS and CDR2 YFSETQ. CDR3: CASSLAGQTYGELFF. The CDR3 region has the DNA TGCGCCAGCAGCTTGGCCGGACAGACCTACGGGGAGCTGTTTTTT.

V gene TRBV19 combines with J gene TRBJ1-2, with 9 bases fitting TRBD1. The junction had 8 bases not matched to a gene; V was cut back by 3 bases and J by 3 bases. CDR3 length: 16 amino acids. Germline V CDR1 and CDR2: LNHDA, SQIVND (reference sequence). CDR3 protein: CASSIGQGRVDYGYTF. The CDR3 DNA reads TGTGCCAGTAGTATTGGACAGGGGCGGGTGGACTATGGCTACACCTTC.

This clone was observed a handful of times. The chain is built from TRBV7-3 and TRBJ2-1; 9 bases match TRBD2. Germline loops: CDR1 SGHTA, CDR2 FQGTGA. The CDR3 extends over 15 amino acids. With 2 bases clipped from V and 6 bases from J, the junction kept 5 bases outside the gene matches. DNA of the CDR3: TGTGCCAGCAGCTTATCTAGCGGGACAATCAATGAGCAGTTCTTC. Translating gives CASSLSSGTINEQFF.

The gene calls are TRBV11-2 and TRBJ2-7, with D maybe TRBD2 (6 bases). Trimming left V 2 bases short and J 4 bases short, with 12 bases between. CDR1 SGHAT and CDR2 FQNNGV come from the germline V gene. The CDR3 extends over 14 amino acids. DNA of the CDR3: TGTGCCAGCAGCTTATCCGGGACTCAATACGAGCAGTACTTC. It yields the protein CASSLSGTQYEQYF.

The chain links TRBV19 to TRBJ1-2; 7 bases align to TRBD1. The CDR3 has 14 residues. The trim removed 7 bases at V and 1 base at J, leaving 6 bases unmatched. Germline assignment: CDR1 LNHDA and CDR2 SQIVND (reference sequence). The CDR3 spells CASTRQGFNYGYTF. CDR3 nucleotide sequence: TGTGCCAGTACCCGACAGGGTTTTAACTATGGCTACACCTTC.

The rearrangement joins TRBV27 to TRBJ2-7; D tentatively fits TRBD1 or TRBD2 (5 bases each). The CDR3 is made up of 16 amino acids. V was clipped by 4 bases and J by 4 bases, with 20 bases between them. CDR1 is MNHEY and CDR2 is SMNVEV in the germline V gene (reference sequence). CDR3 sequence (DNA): TGTGCCAGCAGTTCAATCGGGGCCCGGCTAGTATACGAGCAGTACTTC. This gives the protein CASSSIGARLVYEQYF.

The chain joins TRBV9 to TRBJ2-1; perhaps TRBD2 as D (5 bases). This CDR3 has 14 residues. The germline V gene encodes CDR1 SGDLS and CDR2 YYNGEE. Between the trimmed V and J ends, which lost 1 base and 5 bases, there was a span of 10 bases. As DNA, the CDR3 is TGTGCCAGCAGCGTATCTAGCCTTAACAATGAGCAGTTCTTC. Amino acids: CASSVSSLNNEQFF.

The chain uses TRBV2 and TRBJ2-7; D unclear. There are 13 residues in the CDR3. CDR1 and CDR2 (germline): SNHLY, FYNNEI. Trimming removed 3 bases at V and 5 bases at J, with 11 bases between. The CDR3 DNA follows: TGTGCCAGCAGTGACAGGACCGGGCACGAGCAGTACTTC. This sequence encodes CASSDRTGHEQYF.

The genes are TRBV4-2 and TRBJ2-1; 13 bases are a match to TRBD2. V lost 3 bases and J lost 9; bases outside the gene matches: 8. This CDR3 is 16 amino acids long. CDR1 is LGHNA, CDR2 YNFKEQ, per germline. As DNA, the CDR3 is TGTGCCAGCAGCCAGGAACGGACTAGCGGGGGTGCTGAGCAGTTCTTC. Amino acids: CASSQERTSGGAEQFF.

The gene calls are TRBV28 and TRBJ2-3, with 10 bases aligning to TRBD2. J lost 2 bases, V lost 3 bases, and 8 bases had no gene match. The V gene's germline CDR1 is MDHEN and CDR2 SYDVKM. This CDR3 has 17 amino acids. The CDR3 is CASSLQLAGLNTDTQYF. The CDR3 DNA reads TGTGCCAGCAGTTTGCAACTAGCGGGATTGAACACAGATACGCAGTATTTT.

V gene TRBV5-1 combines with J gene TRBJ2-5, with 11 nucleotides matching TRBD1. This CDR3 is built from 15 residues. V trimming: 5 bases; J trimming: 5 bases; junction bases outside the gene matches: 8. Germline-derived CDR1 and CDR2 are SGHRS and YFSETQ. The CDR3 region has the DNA TGCGCCAGCAGTCGGACAGGGGGCGCAGGCGAGACCCAGTACTTC. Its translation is CASSRTGGAGETQYF.

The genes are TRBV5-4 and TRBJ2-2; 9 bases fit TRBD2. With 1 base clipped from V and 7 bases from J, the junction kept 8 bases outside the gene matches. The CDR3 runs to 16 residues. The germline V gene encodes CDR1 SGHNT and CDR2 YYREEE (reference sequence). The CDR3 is CASSLSSSGAVGELFF. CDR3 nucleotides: TGTGCCAGCAGCTTGTCTTCTAGCGGGGCGGTCGGGGAGCTGTTTTTT.

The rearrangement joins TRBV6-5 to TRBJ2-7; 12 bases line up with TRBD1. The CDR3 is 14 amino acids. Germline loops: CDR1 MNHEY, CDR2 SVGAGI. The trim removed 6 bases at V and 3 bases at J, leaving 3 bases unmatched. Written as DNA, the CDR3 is TGTGCCAGCAGAGGGACAGGGGGCCGCTACGAGCAGTACTTC. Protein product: CASRGTGGRYEQYF.

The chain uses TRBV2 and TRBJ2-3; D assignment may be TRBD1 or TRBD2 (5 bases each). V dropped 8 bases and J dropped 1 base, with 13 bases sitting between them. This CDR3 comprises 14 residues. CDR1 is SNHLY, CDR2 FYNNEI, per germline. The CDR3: CASLEGRGTDTQYF. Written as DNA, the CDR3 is TGTGCCAGCCTTGAGGGGCGGGGCACAGATACGCAGTATTTT.

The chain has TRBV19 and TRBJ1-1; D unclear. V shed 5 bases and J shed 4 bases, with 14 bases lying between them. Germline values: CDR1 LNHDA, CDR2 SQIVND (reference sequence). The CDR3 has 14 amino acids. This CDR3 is CASSLHLFGTEAFF. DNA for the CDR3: TGTGCCAGTAGTTTACATCTTTTTGGCACTGAAGCTTTCTTT.

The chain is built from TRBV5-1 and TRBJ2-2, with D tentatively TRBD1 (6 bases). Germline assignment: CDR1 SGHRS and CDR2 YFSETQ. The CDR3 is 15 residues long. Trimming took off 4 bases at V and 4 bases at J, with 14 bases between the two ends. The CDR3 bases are TGCGCCAGCAGCAAGGACAGCCTGACCACCGGGGAGCTGTTTTTT. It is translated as CASSKDSLTTGELFF.

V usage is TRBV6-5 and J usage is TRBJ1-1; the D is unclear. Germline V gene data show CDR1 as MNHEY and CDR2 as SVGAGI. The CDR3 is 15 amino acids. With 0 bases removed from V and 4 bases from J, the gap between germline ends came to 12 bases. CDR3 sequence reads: CASSYSIRPLTEAFF. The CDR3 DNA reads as TGTGCCAGCAGTTACTCGATTCGGCCCCTCACTGAAGCTTTCTTT.

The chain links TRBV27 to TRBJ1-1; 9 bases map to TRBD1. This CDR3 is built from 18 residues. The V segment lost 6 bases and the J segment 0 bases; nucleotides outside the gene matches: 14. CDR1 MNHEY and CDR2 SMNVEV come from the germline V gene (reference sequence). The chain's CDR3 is CASSHLSGQGFMNTEAFF. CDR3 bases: TGTGCCAGCAGCCATCTCTCGGGACAGGGCTTCATGAACACTGAAGCTTTCTTT.

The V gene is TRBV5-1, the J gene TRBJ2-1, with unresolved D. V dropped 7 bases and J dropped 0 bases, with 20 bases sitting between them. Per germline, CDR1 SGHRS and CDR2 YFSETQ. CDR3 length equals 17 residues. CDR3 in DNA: TGCGCCAGCCGAGCCGGGTTGGGATCTAGCTCCTACAATGAGCAGTTCTTC. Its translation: CASRAGLGSSSYNEQFF.

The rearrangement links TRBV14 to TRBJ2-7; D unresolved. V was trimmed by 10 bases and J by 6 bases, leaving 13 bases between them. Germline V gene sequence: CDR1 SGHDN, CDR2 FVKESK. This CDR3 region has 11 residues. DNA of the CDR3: TGTGCCATCCCGAACGACGGCGAGCAGTACTTC. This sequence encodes CAIPNDGEQYF. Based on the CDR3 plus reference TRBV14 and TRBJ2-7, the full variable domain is EAGVTQFPSHSVIEKGQTVTLRCDPISGHDNLYWYRRVMGKEIKFLLHFVKESKQDESGMPNNRFLAERTGGTYSTLKVQPAELEDSGVYFCAIPNDGEQYFGPGTRLTVT.

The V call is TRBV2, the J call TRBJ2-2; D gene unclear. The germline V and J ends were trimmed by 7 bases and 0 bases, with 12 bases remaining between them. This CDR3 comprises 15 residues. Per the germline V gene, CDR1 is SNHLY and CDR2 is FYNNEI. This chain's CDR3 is CASKLRNANTGELFF. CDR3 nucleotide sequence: TGTGCCAGCAAATTGAGGAACGCGAACACCGGGGAGCTGTTTTTT.

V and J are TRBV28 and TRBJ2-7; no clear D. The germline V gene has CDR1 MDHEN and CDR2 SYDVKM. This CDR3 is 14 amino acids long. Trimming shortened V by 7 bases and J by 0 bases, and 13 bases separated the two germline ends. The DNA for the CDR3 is TGTGCCAGCACGGAACCGGGCCACTCCTACGAGCAGTACTTC. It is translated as CASTEPGHSYEQYF.

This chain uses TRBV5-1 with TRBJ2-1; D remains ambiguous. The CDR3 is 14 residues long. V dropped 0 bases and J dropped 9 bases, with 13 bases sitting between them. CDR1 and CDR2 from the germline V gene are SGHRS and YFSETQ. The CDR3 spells CASSLGHRGSEQFF. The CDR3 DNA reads TGCGCCAGCAGCTTGGGGCATAGAGGCTCTGAGCAGTTCTTC. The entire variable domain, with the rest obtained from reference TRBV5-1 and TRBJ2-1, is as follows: KAGVTQTPRYLIKTRGQQVTLSCSPISGHRSVSWYQQTPGQGLQFLFEYFSETQRNKGNFPGRFSGRQFSNSRSEMNVSTLELGDSALYLCASSLGHRGSEQFFGPGTRLTVL.

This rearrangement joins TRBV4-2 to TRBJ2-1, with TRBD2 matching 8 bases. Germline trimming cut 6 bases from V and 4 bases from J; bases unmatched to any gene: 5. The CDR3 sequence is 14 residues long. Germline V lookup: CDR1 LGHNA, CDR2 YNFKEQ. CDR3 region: CASSRTSQYNEQFF. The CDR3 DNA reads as TGTGCCAGCAGTCGGACTAGCCAATACAATGAGCAGTTCTTC.

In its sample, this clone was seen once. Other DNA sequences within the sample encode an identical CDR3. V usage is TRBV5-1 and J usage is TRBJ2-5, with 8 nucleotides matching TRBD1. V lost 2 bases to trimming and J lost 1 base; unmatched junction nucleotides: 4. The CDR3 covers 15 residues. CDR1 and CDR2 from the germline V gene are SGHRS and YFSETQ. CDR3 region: CASSLSGTGQETQYF. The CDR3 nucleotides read TGCGCCAGCAGCTTATCAGGGACAGGCCAAGAGACCCAGTACTTC.

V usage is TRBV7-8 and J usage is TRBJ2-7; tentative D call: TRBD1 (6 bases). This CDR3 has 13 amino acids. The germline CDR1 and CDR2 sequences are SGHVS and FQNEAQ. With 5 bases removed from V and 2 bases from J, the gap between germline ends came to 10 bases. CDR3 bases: TGTGCCAGCAGCCCGAGGGGGACCTACGAGCAGTACTTC. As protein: CASSPRGTYEQYF.